Below, one T cell receptor (beta chain) is given with its context. The table came from immunoSEQ multiplex PCR; TCRdb's copy has only in-frame clones and leaves some out. The sample holds about 34,000 clones, approximately 91% seen once. This sample is drawn from a study of blood T cell repertoires in COVID-19. The germline CDR1 and CDR2 sequences are SGDLS and YYNGEE. The CDR3 is 16 residues long. Trimming pared 4 bases from V and 4 bases from J, leaving 17 bases between. The TCR comes from a woman aged 80 or older with acute or convalescent COVID-19. The sequenced sample was peripheral blood. This sequence joins TRBV9 and TRBJ2-2; D is uncertain. CDR3 amino acids: CASSPRGSHSTGELFF. CDR3 DNA sequence: TGTGCCAGCAGCCCCCGAGGATCGCACTCCACCGGGGAGCTGTTTTTT.